The rows below give T cell receptor beta chains drawn from one sample of a study of blood T cell repertoires in COVID-19. Profiling relied on immunoSEQ multiplex PCR, and the TCRdb table lists in-frame clones only, not all of them. The sample shows about 230,000 clones, 83% of them seen only once. The sample was peripheral blood. Receptor source: a woman between 50 and 59 years old with acute or convalescent COVID-19. Each CDR3 is given with its conserved first and last residue. A D gene is named only where the DNA matches it firmly. A row's size may be missing; if present it is once, few, many or a size class.

TGTGCCAGCGTTCCCGAGGCACCCCGGCAATTCTCCTACACCTTC,CASVPEAPRQFSYTF,TRBJ1-2,NA,TRBV28,NA
TGTGCCAGCAGTCCCGCGAGCGGGGGGACCTACGAGCAGTACTTC,CASSPASGGTYEQYF,TRBJ2-7,few,TRBV28,TRBD2
TGCGCCAGCAGCTTCCAGGGGGCGGACACTGAAGCTTTCTTT,CASSFQGADTEAFF,TRBJ1-1,few,TRBV5-1,TRBD1
TGTGCCAGCAGCATGGTCCGGACAGGGTCCTACGAGCAGTACTTC,CASSMVRTGSYEQYF,TRBJ2-7,few,TRBV2,TRBD1
TGTGCCATATGGAGACGAAAAGGCACTGAAGCTTTCTTT,CAIWRRKGTEAFF,TRBJ1-1,NA,TRBV19,NA
TGTGCCAGCAGCTTCCTGATCACTAGCAGTCAAGAGACCCAGTACTTC,CASSFLITSSQETQYF,TRBJ2-5,once,TRBV7-9,NA
TGTGCCAGCAGAACCGGGACTAGCGGGGGGAGCTCCTACAATGAGCAGTTCTTC,CASRTGTSGGSSYNEQFF,TRBJ2-1,few,TRBV2,TRBD2
TGTGCCAGCAGAGATCAGGGTTCCAGGGAGCTGTTTTTT,CASRDQGSRELFF,TRBJ2-2,NA,TRBV6-6,NA
TGCGCCAGCAGCCAGTTTAGCGTATCTAACTCCTACAATGAGCAGTTCTTC,CASSQFSVSNSYNEQFF,TRBJ2-1,NA,TRBV5-1,NA
TGTGCCAGCAGCAAACACAGGGGCCAGAACACTGAAGCTTTCTTT,CASSKHRGQNTEAFF,TRBJ1-1,few,TRBV9,TRBD1
TGTGCCAGCAGTCCGGGACAACTAGCCTACGAGCAGTACTTC,CASSPGQLAYEQYF,TRBJ2-7,NA,TRBV27,NA
TGTGCCAGCAGTAGACTAGCGGGAGTTCTCAATGAGCAGTTCTTC,CASSRLAGVLNEQFF,TRBJ2-1,NA,TRBV25-1,TRBD2
TGTGCCAGCAGCTTAGGGGGAAACAGGGGTGCCTCCTACGAGCAGTACTTC,CASSLGGNRGASYEQYF,TRBJ2-7,NA,TRBV11-3,TRBD1
TGTGCCAGCAGTCCCGACAGCGTCTATGGCTACACCTTC,CASSPDSVYGYTF,TRBJ1-2,NA,TRBV27,NA
TGTGCCAGCAGTTTATTAACGACAGGGGGAACAGAAAAACTGTTTTTT,CASSLLTTGGTEKLFF,TRBJ1-4,few,TRBV28,TRBD1
TGTGCCAGCAGTTTCTTACAGAGTGATATCAATGGCTACACCTTC,CASSFLQSDINGYTF,TRBJ1-2,few,TRBV27,NA
TGTGCCAGCAGCGTAGATCCAGTCCGCTCTGGAAACACCATATATTTT,CASSVDPVRSGNTIYF,TRBJ1-3,NA,TRBV9,NA
TGCGCCAGCAGCTCCGCGGGACAGGGGTGGTATGCAGAGACCCAGTACTTC,CASSSAGQGWYAETQYF,TRBJ2-5,NA,TRBV5-1,TRBD1
TGTGCCAGCAGTGACTCGGCAGAATTAGCGGGATACGAGCAGTACTTC,CASSDSAELAGYEQYF,TRBJ2-7,once,TRBV2,TRBD2
TGCGCCAGCAGCGAGTCCATATCGAACACTGAAGCTTTCTTT,CASSESISNTEAFF,TRBJ1-1,few,TRBV5-1,NA
TGTGCCTGGAGTGTAGCCGTACGATCCGGCTACACCTTC,CAWSVAVRSGYTF,TRBJ1-2,NA,TRBV30,NA
TGTGCCAGCAGCTCAGCAGGGGGCTTCCTGAACACTGAAGCTTTCTTT,CASSSAGGFLNTEAFF,TRBJ1-1,NA,TRBV11-2,TRBD1
TGTGCCAGCAGCTTAGGGCCCGTAAGCTCCTATAATTCACCCCTCCACTTT,CASSLGPVSSYNSPLHF,TRBJ1-6,NA,TRBV11-2,NA
TGTGCCACCAGCAGGGGGGGGACTAGCTGGGAGCAGTACTTC,CATSRGGTSWEQYF,TRBJ2-7,once,TRBV15,TRBD2